The 11 T cell receptor beta chains listed next were all sequenced from one sample in a study of patients and donors after allogeneic stem cell transplantation (dated by TCRdb to the early 2020s). Libraries were made using RT-PCR. The data were produced on a NextSeq 550. The raw public data were reprocessed by TCRdb itself: fastp quality trimming at Q25, MiXCR clonotype calling, in-frame beta chains only. Every CDR3 protein is listed once, alongside the most common genes and DNA of its rows. This sample gives 150,000 to 250,000 distinct CDR3 sequences in total; 41% of them show up just once. The ten most abundant clones make up 33% of the sample. The sample was blood, either unsorted or a sorted T cell fraction (not recorded which). The receptor source for this set is a human donor who was either an allogeneic HSCT recipient or a stem cell or donor lymphocyte infusion donor (not recorded which). It is not recorded whose cells these are; they may come from a transplant donor.

This clonotype was seen more than once but under ten times. The chain links TRBV6-2 or TRBV6-3 to TRBJ1-1, with D perhaps matching TRBD1 (6 bases). The CDR3 has 14 amino acids. Trimming cost V 6 bases and J 4 bases, with 15 bases left between them. Per germline, CDR1 MNHEY and CDR2 SVGEGT. The DNA for the CDR3 is TGTGCCAGCAGCCTACCTCGGGGGGCCACTGAAGCTTTCTTT. Its translation is CASSLPRGATEAFF.

The chain couples TRBV7-2 to TRBJ1-2, with D perhaps matching TRBD1 (6 bases). Between the trimmed V and J ends, which lost 3 bases and 0 bases, there was a span of 17 bases. This CDR3 is built from 17 residues. The germline gives CDR1 SGHTA, CDR2 FQGNSA. CDR3 protein: CASSLNRAPFTNYGYTF. CDR3 DNA sequence: TGTGCCAGCAGCTTGAACAGGGCCCCGTTCACTAACTATGGCTACACCTTC.

The J gene is TRBJ2-1, the V gene TRBV6-2 or TRBV6-3; the match to TRBD2 covers 8 bases. Trimming removed 2 bases from V and 5 bases from J; junction bases left unmatched: 8. This CDR3 is 16 amino acids long. Germline V gives CDR1 MNHEY, CDR2 SVGEGT. CDR3 loop: CASSYRREGGNNEQFF. The CDR3 nucleotides read TGTGCCAGCAGTTACCGTCGGGAGGGAGGCAACAATGAGCAGTTCTTC.

This chain uses TRBV7-9 with TRBJ1-2; TRBD1 matches 9 bases. The germline V gene has CDR1 SEHNR and CDR2 FQNEAQ (reference sequence). Trimming took 5 bases from V and 3 from J; bases not matched to a gene: 13. There are 17 residues in the CDR3. DNA of the CDR3: TGTGCCAGCAGCCCTACTATACAGGGGGCGCGACACTATGGCTACACCTTC. Translation: CASSPTIQGARHYGYTF.

This sequence joins TRBV7-2 and TRBJ1-1; 7 bases are shared with TRBD1. V lost 0 bases to trimming and J lost 11 bases; unmatched junction nucleotides: 6. Germline CDR1 reads SGHTA; CDR2 reads FQGNSA. The CDR3 has 13 amino acids. In nucleotides, the CDR3 is TGTGCCAGCAGCTTAGCAAGGGGGCGATGGGCTTTCTTT. This translates into CASSLARGRWAFF.

This chain connects TRBV28 to TRBJ2-5; no clear D. CDR3 size: 13 residues. Germline CDR1 is MDHEN and CDR2 is SYDVKM. V dropped 5 bases and J dropped 2 bases, with 9 bases sitting between them. CDR3 amino acids: CASSTLPQETQYF. The CDR3, as DNA: TGTGCCAGCAGTACGCTACCACAAGAGACCCAGTACTTC.

The J gene is TRBJ1-1, the V gene TRBV7-9, with D unclear. The V gene's germline CDR1 is SEHNR and CDR2 FQNEAQ (reference sequence). Trimming took off 10 bases at V and 8 bases at J, with 11 bases between the two ends. This CDR3 region has 10 residues. The CDR3 bases are TGTGCCACCAGTGGTTGGGAAGCTTTCTTT. Protein: CATSGWEAFF.

This clonotype turned up a few times. The V call is TRBV5-1, the J call TRBJ1-5; D uncertain. Per the germline V gene, CDR1 is SGHRS and CDR2 is YFSETQ. Trimming left V 1 base short and J 3 bases short, with 11 bases between. This CDR3 spans 15 amino acids. CDR3 sequence reads: CASSLNWGTNQPQHF. The CDR3 DNA follows: TGCGCCAGCAGCTTGAATTGGGGTACCAATCAGCCCCAGCATTTT.

The genes are TRBV20-1 and TRBJ1-1; D ambiguous. Germline CDR1 reads DFQATT; CDR2 reads SNEGSKA (reference sequence). This CDR3 comprises 13 residues. Trimming took off 3 bases at V and 4 bases at J, with 12 bases between the two ends. CDR3 in amino acids: CSASWMGATEAFF. The CDR3 region has the DNA TGCAGTGCTAGCTGGATGGGAGCCACTGAAGCTTTCTTT.

This clonotype was counted between two and nine times. This chain connects TRBV6-6 to TRBJ1-2; D ambiguous. The CDR3 covers 15 residues. V was pared by 0 bases and J by 8 bases, with 16 bases between. CDR1 is MNHNY, CDR2 SVGAGI, per germline (reference sequence). The CDR3 region has the DNA TGTGCCAGCAGTTACTCCGACACAGATCCGGGGGGCTACACCTTC. Protein product: CASSYSDTDPGGYTF.

The chain joins TRBV5-1 to TRBJ2-2; D is unresolved. This CDR3 region has 17 residues. CDR1 is SGHRS, CDR2 YFSETQ, per germline. V lost 0 bases to trimming and J lost 1 base, with 13 bases between them. CDR3 amino acids: CASSLAELLLNTGELFF. Here the CDR3 DNA reads TGCGCCAGCAGCTTGGCCGAACTTCTCTTGAACACCGGGGAGCTGTTTTTT.